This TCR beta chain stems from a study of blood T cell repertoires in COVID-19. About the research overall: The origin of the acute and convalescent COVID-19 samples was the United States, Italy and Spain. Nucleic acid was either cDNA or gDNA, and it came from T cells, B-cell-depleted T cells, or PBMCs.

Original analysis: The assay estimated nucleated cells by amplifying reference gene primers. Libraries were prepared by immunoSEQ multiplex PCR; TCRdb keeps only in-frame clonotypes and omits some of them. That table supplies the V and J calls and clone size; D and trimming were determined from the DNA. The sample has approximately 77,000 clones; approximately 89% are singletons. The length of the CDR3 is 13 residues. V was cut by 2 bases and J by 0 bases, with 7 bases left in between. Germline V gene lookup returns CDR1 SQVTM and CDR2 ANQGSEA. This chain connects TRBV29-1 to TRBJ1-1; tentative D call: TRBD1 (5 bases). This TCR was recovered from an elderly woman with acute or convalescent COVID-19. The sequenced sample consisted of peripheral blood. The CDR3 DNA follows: TGCAGCGTTGAAAGGGGAATGAACACTGAAGCTTTCTTT. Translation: CSVERGMNTEAFF.